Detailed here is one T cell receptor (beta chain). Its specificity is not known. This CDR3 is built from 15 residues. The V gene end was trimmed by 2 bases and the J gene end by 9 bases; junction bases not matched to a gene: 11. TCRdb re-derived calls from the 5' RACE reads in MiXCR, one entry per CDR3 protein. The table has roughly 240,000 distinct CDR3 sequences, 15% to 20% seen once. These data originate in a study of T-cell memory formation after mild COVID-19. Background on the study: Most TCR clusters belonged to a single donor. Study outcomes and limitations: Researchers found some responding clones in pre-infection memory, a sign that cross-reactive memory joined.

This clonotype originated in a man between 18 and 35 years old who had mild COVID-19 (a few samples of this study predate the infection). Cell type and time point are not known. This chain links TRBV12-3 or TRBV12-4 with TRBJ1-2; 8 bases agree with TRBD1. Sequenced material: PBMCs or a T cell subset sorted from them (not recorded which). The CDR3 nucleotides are TGTGCCAGCAGTTTAATGCGACAGGGGTATAGGAGCTACACCTTC. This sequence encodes CASSLMRQGYRSYTF.